The entry below gives a single T cell receptor (beta chain) sequence along with its context. The antigen remains undetermined. These data are taken from a study of OX40 agonist ivuxolimab in advanced cancers. Study details: The dose-escalation group included hepatocellular carcinoma, melanoma, renal cell carcinoma and head and neck cancer.

With 5 bases removed from V and 5 bases from J, the gap between germline ends came to 15 bases. Germline assignment: CDR1 KGHSH and CDR2 LQKENI. The CDR3 length is 14 residues. Sequencing was performed with immunoSEQ multiplex PCR; in TCRdb, only in-frame clones are kept and a portion is missing. The sample has roughly 25,000 clones, around 75% seen once. Study-level points and caveats: Dosing at 0.1 to 3.0 mg/kg was accompanied by clonal expansion of CD4+ and CD8+ blood T cells by week 6. Some patients without response likewise showed low normalized clonal expansion.

The chain combines TRBV18 with TRBJ2-5; D call uncertain. The specimen was CD4+ or CD8+ T cells sorted from blood, collected in a trial of the OX40 agonist ivuxolimab. The clonotype comes from an adult with an advanced solid tumor such as melanoma, head and neck, liver or kidney cancer. CDR3 residues: CASSAPGPVETQYF. The CDR3 nucleotides read TGTGCCAGCTCAGCCCCCGGGCCGGTGGAGACCCAGTACTTC.